This T cell receptor beta chain was recovered during a study of T-cell reconstitution after alpha-beta-depleted transplantation in children. The authors prepared the TCRbeta library with unique molecular identifiers. TCRdb analysed the PCR reads with MiXCR anew, one entry per CDR3 protein. Among tens of thousands of distinct CDR3 sequences listed, 5% to 6.5% were seen once. Findings of the study overall: After one year, T-cell counts and TCRbeta diversity mostly came from new T cells. Alpha-beta T cells about two months after transplant reportedly derived from several hundred expanded graft clones. The origin of high day-60 TCRbeta diversity in some patients lay in surviving recipient T cells and thymic progenitors.

After removal of 3 bases from V and 7 bases from J, the junction contained 10 bases not matched to a gene. Per germline, CDR1 SGHDN and CDR2 FVKESK. This CDR3 is 17 amino acids long. Concerning this clonotype itself: The antigen is not known.

Sequenced material: PBMCs, mostly from graft donor cells, taken 60 days after TCRalphabeta/CD19-depleted stem cell transplant. The chain carries TRBV14 and TRBJ2-1; 12 bases map to TRBD2. The source of this sequence is a female patient aged 2-9 years who had a stem cell transplant for aplastic anemia, so the T cells may come from the graft donor. In DNA form, the CDR3 reads TGTGCCAGCAGCCAGACTTTTGGACTAGCGGGACTTAATGAGCAGTTCTTC. This translates into CASSQTFGLAGLNEQFF.